These T cell receptor beta chains were read from a single sample in a study of blood T cell repertoires in COVID-19. Only in-frame clones appear in the TCRdb table, and some are missing; sequencing was by immunoSEQ multiplex PCR. The table has 410,000 or so clones, roughly 90% seen once. Material: peripheral blood. The origin of the receptors is a woman aged 40 to 50 with COVID-19, enrolled during active disease. Each CDR3 is given with its conserved first and last residue. The D gene is left open where the match is weak. Not every row has a clone size; where given, it reads once, few, many or a size class.

v_call,d_call,j_call,clone_size,cdr3_nt,cdr3_aa
TRBV15,NA,TRBJ1-3,NA,TGTGCCACCAGCAGAGATGAGGGAAACACCATATATTTT,CATSRDEGNTIYF
TRBV3-1/TRBV3-2,NA,TRBJ1-1,NA,TGTGCCAGCAGCCAAGGAGCGGCTAACACTGAAGCTTTCTTT,CASSQGAANTEAFF
TRBV5-5,NA,TRBJ1-1,NA,TGTGCCAGCAACCTGTTTCAGGGGAACACTGAAGCTTTCTTT,CASNLFQGNTEAFF
TRBV7-2,NA,TRBJ2-5,NA,TGTGCCAGCAGCGCCCAACGAGGGGAGACCCAGTACTTC,CASSAQRGETQYF
TRBV5-1,TRBD2,TRBJ2-2,few,TGCGCCAGCAGCTTGGAGGCGGTTGGTAGCGGGGGCACCGGGGAGCTGTTTTTT,CASSLEAVGSGGTGELFF
TRBV27,NA,TRBJ2-7,NA,TGTGCCAGCAGCAGGGGTCTTTCGTACGAGCAGTACTTC,CASSRGLSYEQYF
TRBV5-1,TRBD2,TRBJ2-7,NA,TGCGCCAGCTCTCATTTGGGGGGGAGTTTTACCTACGAGCAGTACTTC,CASSHLGGSFTYEQYF
TRBV7-9,TRBD1,TRBJ1-1,NA,TGTGCCAGCACTACCGGCGCCGGACAGGGCTCTCGGAAAGCTTTCTTT,CASTTGAGQGSRKAFF
TRBV5-4,TRBD2,TRBJ2-7,NA,TGTGCCAGCAGCGGGTGGGGGGGCTACGAGCAGTACTTC,CASSGWGGYEQYF
TRBV7-9,TRBD1,TRBJ1-2,NA,TGTGCCAGCAGCCACAATAGCCAGGGGGCAAGGGGCTACACCTTC,CASSHNSQGARGYTF
TRBV20-1,NA,TRBJ1-1,NA,TGCAGTGCTAGTCCGGGGGTGAACACTGAAGCTTTCTTT,CSASPGVNTEAFF
TRBV15,NA,TRBJ1-5,NA,TGTGCCACCAACCCACAGGGAAGTAGCAATCAGCCCCAGCATTTT,CATNPQGSSNQPQHF
TRBV9,NA,TRBJ2-5,NA,TGTGCCAGCAGCGTAGAGGGGTGGGGAGGAACTGAGACCCAGTACTTC,CASSVEGWGGTETQYF
TRBV5-4,TRBD1,TRBJ1-2,NA,TGTGCCAGCAGCCCCAGTCCCGGACAGGGAGGCTATGGCTACACCTTC,CASSPSPGQGGYGYTF
TRBV9,NA,TRBJ2-2,few,TGTGCCAGCAGCCGGGACTCGAACACCGGGGAGCTGTTTTTT,CASSRDSNTGELFF
TRBV6-5,TRBD2,TRBJ2-7,few,TGTGCCAGCAGTTACTCGACTAGCGGGAGCGAGCAGTACTTC,CASSYSTSGSEQYF
TRBV19,NA,TRBJ2-1,NA,TGTGCCAGTAGTATAGGTGGCGGGACCCCTGAGCAGTTCTTC,CASSIGGGTPEQFF
TRBV27,TRBD1,TRBJ2-7,NA,TGTGCCAGCAGCCAAACCTCACAGGGGGCGGTTAAAGGGCAGTACTTC,CASSQTSQGAVKGQYF
TRBV6-2/TRBV6-3,TRBD1,TRBJ2-4,NA,TGTGCCAGCAGCTCCCCGGGACAGGGACAGTACTTC,CASSSPGQGQYF
TRBV18,TRBD1,TRBJ2-6,NA,TGTGCCAGCTCAATTGACAGGGCTAACGGAGCCAACGTCCTGACTTTC,CASSIDRANGANVLTF
TRBV6-4,NA,TRBJ1-6,NA,TGTGCCAGCAGTGACTGCAACTTGACAGAGAGCTCCTATAATTCACCCCTCCACTTT,CASSDCNLTESSYNSPLHF
TRBV28,NA,TRBJ1-4,NA,TGTGCCAGCAGTTTAGGAGGTTCCCTCAATGAAAAACTGTTTTTT,CASSLGGSLNEKLFF
TRBV28,NA,TRBJ2-7,NA,TGTGCCAGCAGTCTTGCGGGAACCCTCCTCGAGCAGTACTTC,CASSLAGTLLEQYF
TRBV5-6,NA,TRBJ1-1,NA,TGTGCCAGCACCTTGGCGTGGGGAGTAGACACTGAAGCTTTCTTT,CASTLAWGVDTEAFF
TRBV29-1,TRBD1,TRBJ1-1,NA,TGCAGCGGTCAATGGGGACAGGGTATAAAGGAAGCTTTCTTT,CSGQWGQGIKEAFF
TRBV7-2,NA,TRBJ2-1,NA,TGTGCCAGCAGCTTTTCGTGGCAGAACAATGAGCAGTTCTTC,CASSFSWQNNEQFF
TRBV7-2,NA,TRBJ1-5,NA,TGTGCCAGCAGCTTAACGGGAGTCACGGTCAATCAGCCCCAGCATTTT,CASSLTGVTVNQPQHF
TRBV7-9,TRBD2,TRBJ2-7,NA,TGTGCCATAGGAGAGGGAGGGCCTGCCTACGAGCAGTACTTC,CAIGEGGPAYEQYF
TRBV27,TRBD1,TRBJ1-6,NA,TGTGCCACCCAGGACAGGTTTAATTCACCCCTCCACTTT,CATQDRFNSPLHF
TRBV28,NA,TRBJ2-7,NA,TGTGCCAGCGGATCAGGGGGGCCATCCTCCTACGAGCAGTACTTC,CASGSGGPSSYEQYF
TRBV7-9,NA,TRBJ2-2,NA,TGTGCCAGCACCCTTTCCGGGACCCAGGGGGGGGAGCTGTTTTTT,CASTLSGTQGGELFF
TRBV4-1,NA,TRBJ2-1,NA,TGCGCCAGCAGCCAAGACCCGAACGAGGGAAGCTCCAGATACTCCTACAATGAGCAGTTCTTC,CASSQDPNEGSSRYSYNEQFF
TRBV28,NA,TRBJ2-5,NA,TGTGCCAGCAGTCAGGGTTGGCAAGAGACCCAGTACTTC,CASSQGWQETQYF
TRBV1,NA,TRBJ1-5,NA,TGCACCAGCAGCCAAGACGGGTCCTTTAACATGTGTGCCCAGCATTTT,CTSSQDGSFNMCAQHF
TRBV4-1,NA,TRBJ1-2,once,TGCGCCAGCAGCCAAGTTCCGGGTGACTATGGCTACACCTTC,CASSQVPGDYGYTF
TRBV9,NA,TRBJ1-5,NA,TGTGCCAGCAGCCAGGGATCGAACGATCAGCCCCAGCATTTT,CASSQGSNDQPQHF
TRBV3-1/TRBV3-2,TRBD1,TRBJ1-2,NA,TGTGCCAGCAGCCAACCTTATGGGGGACAGAAGACTAACTATGGCTACACCTTC,CASSQPYGGQKTNYGYTF
TRBV28,NA,TRBJ2-7,NA,TGTGCCAGCAGTACCACAGCACGGCAGTACTTC,CASSTTARQYF
TRBV30,TRBD1,TRBJ1-4,NA,TGTGCCTGGAGCCCCGGGACAGGGCTCTTGGGGGAAAAACTGTTTTTT,CAWSPGTGLLGEKLFF
TRBV18,NA,TRBJ1-1,NA,TGTGCCAGCTCACCAGGAGGGTTTGGGTACACTGAAGCTTTCTTT,CASSPGGFGYTEAFF
TRBV5-4,TRBD2,TRBJ2-7,NA,TGTGCCAGCAGCAATGGACTAGCGGGAGCCTTGAGCTCCTACGAGCAGTACTTC,CASSNGLAGALSSYEQYF
TRBV6-6,NA,TRBJ2-7,NA,TGTGCCAGCAGTCAACCCTCGACAGGCCCTGGGTTGTCCTACGAGCAGTACTTC,CASSQPSTGPGLSYEQYF
TRBV3-1/TRBV3-2,TRBD1,TRBJ1-6,once,TGTGCCAGCAGCCAAGCCGGGACAGGGATTTCACCCCTCCACTTT,CASSQAGTGISPLHF
TRBV30,TRBD1,TRBJ1-1,NA,TGTGCCTGGGCGACAGGGCGGGATACTGAAGCTTTCTTT,CAWATGRDTEAFF
TRBV5-4,TRBD1,TRBJ1-1,NA,TGTGCCAGCAGCTTGGATCTAGGGGGCGCCGGGACTGAAGCTTTCTTT,CASSLDLGGAGTEAFF
TRBV27,NA,TRBJ2-1,NA,TGTGCCAGCAGTTCCGCACTAGGCTCCTACAATGAGCAGTTCTTC,CASSSALGSYNEQFF
TRBV5-5,TRBD1,TRBJ2-7,NA,TGTGCCAGCAACACACTCCCGGGACAGGGAACTTACGAGCAGTACTTC,CASNTLPGQGTYEQYF